Shown below are 26 T cell receptor beta chains from a single sample sequenced in a study of T cell repertoires in cytomegalovirus infection. MiXCR was run by TCRdb on the reads, yielding one entry per CDR3 protein. The sample carries around 900,000 distinct CDR3 sequences, less than 35% recorded once. These receptors lack a known antigen. The input for sequencing was cultured CD8+ T cells from PBMCs, taken from culture after CMV antigen stimulation. These receptors originate from a human donor in good health (CMV status not recorded). Some clones in this sample may be carry-over from other donors' samples.

The chain is built from TRBV9 and TRBJ1-1; weak D call: TRBD1 (6 bases). Per germline, CDR1 SGDLS and CDR2 YYNGEE. This CDR3 contains 15 residues. Between the trimmed V and J ends, which lost 3 bases and 3 bases, there was a span of 15 bases. The CDR3 region has the DNA TGTGCCAGCAGCGACGGGGGCAGGGGCTACACTGAAGCTTTCTTT. It codes for CASSDGGRGYTEAFF.

V gene TRBV9 combines with J gene TRBJ2-6; D gene uncertain. CDR1 is SGDLS, CDR2 YYNGEE, per germline. CDR3 length: 14 amino acids. Trimming stripped 1 base from V and 3 bases from J, with 5 bases between. The CDR3 loop is CASSVQVGANVLTF. The CDR3 bases are TGTGCCAGCAGCGTACAGGTTGGGGCCAACGTCCTGACTTTC.

The chain carries TRBV12-3 or TRBV12-4 and TRBJ1-5, with D hard to call. The germline V and J ends were trimmed by 2 bases and 6 bases, with 11 bases remaining between them. The CDR3 length is 14 residues. CDR3 in DNA: TGTGCCAGCAGTTTAACGCGGGGAAGTCAGCCCCAGCATTTT. Its translation: CASSLTRGSQPQHF.

V is TRBV6-6 and J is TRBJ1-2; 9 positions match TRBD1. The germline CDR1 and CDR2 sequences are MNHNY and SVGAGI (reference sequence). The CDR3 is 14 amino acids. After removal of 10 bases from V and 4 bases from J, the junction contained 10 bases not matched to a gene. The CDR3 bases are TGTGCCATCGAAGACAGGGGGATCACCTATGGCTACACCTTC. Its translation: CAIEDRGITYGYTF.

The sample holds many counts of this clonotype. The gene calls are TRBV7-8 and TRBJ1-5, with D possibly being TRBD1 (6 bases). Germline lookup yields CDR1 SGHVS and CDR2 FQNEAQ. The germline V and J ends were trimmed by 2 bases and 6 bases, with 14 bases remaining between them. The CDR3 covers 15 residues. This CDR3 is CASSLRRDTTQPQHF. CDR3 DNA sequence: TGTGCCAGCAGCTTAAGGCGGGACACGACTCAGCCCCAGCATTTT.

The table lists this clonotype with many counts. The genes are TRBV7-9 and TRBJ1-4; D ambiguous. V was pared by 1 base and J by 10 bases, with 13 bases between. Germline V gene lookup returns CDR1 SEHNR and CDR2 FQNEAQ (reference sequence). The CDR3 extends over 14 amino acids. The CDR3 nucleotides are TGTGCCAGCAGCTTAGAGCTCGACCGGGGAAAACTGTTTTTT. This sequence encodes CASSLELDRGKLFF.

This clonotype was found many times. The chain combines TRBV7-6 with TRBJ1-1, with 7 bases identical to TRBD1. This CDR3 has 13 residues. Germline CDR1 is SGHVS and CDR2 is FNYEAQ. The V segment lost 5 bases and the J segment 10 bases; nucleotides outside the gene matches: 10. CDR3 sequence (DNA): TGTGCCAGCAGCGTACGGGACAGTTTTTCAGCTTTCTTT. It codes for CASSVRDSFSAFF.

The V gene is TRBV7-9, the J gene TRBJ1-2; D gene ambiguous. Trimming took off 5 bases at V and 1 base at J, with 14 bases between the two ends. CDR1 and CDR2 (germline): SEHNR, FQNEAQ (reference sequence). The CDR3 spans 15 residues. The CDR3 DNA reads TGTGCCAGCAGCCCTGGGAGGCCTTTTAACTATGGCTACACCTTC. Translation gives CASSPGRPFNYGYTF.

Notes on this clonotype: Its ends do not fully match the called genes, so a read error is possible. V gene TRBV12-3 or TRBV12-4 combines with J gene TRBJ1-5; TRBD1 agrees at 9 bases. The CDR3 runs to 15 residues. For the CDR3, the DNA is TGTGTCAGCATAGATCGACAGGGGGGCAATCAGCCCCAGCATTTT. Protein sequence: CVSIDRQGGNQPQHF.

This clonotype was seen ten or more times. V gene TRBV4-1 combines with J gene TRBJ1-1; perhaps TRBD1 as D (5 bases). V was clipped by 3 bases and J by 9 bases, with 11 bases between them. Germline CDR1 is MGHRA and CDR2 is YSYEKL. This CDR3 region has 12 residues. DNA for the CDR3: TGCGCCAGCAGCCATGGGGGGATTCAAGCTTTCTTT. This translates into CASSHGGIQAFF.

The rearrangement uses TRBV5-1 and TRBJ2-3, with 9 bases aligning to TRBD2. This CDR3 comprises 14 residues. The V gene end was trimmed by 6 bases and the J gene end by 8 bases; junction bases not matched to a gene: 10. CDR1 SGHRS and CDR2 YFSETQ come from the germline V gene. The CDR3 region has the DNA TGCGCCAGCACCCCCGGCGATAGCGGGGGTACGCAGTATTTT. Translation: CASTPGDSGGTQYF.

This clonotype was counted only a few times. The V gene is TRBV6-2 or TRBV6-3, the J gene TRBJ1-5, with a weak D call TRBD1 (6 bases). The germline V gene has CDR1 MNHEY and CDR2 SVGEGT. CDR3 size: 13 residues. Trimming left V 9 bases short and J 6 bases short, with 15 bases between. The CDR3 DNA sequence: TGTGCCAGTCGGCCGCGGGGGCGTCAGCCCCAGCATTTT. It yields the protein CASRPRGRQPQHF.

The chain has TRBV20-1 and TRBJ1-2, with 8 nucleotides matching TRBD1. This CDR3 has 14 residues. V shed 2 bases, J shed 2 bases, and the junction held 4 bases outside the gene matches. The germline V gene encodes CDR1 DFQATT and CDR2 SNEGSKA (reference sequence). This CDR3 is CSARTGQENYGYTF. The CDR3 DNA follows: TGCAGTGCTAGAACGGGACAGGAGAACTATGGCTACACCTTC.

This clonotype turned up a few times. J is TRBJ2-1 and V is TRBV19, with 8 bases lining up with TRBD1. The CDR3 consists of 15 residues. CDR1 and CDR2 (germline): LNHDA, SQIVND (reference sequence). V shed 6 bases and J 7 bases; nucleotides not matched to a gene: 11. CDR3 coding DNA: TGTGCCAGTAGGGTGACAGGGGAAGAATGGAATGAGCAGTTCTTC. It yields the protein CASRVTGEEWNEQFF.

This clonotype came up a few times. V gene TRBV5-5 combines with J gene TRBJ1-1, with D possibly matching TRBD1 (6 bases). The CDR3 length is 14 residues. V lost 4 bases and J lost 1, with 11 bases in between. Germline CDR1 is SGHKS and CDR2 is YYEKEE (reference sequence). The CDR3 region has the DNA TGTGCCAGCAGCCCCTGGGGGGCGAACACTGAAGCTTTCTTT. Translated: CASSPWGANTEAFF.

This clonotype showed up just a few times. This chain joins TRBV6-1 and TRBJ2-5, with D possibly being TRBD1 (6 bases). Germline V CDR1 and CDR2: MNHNS, SASEGT. Trimming shortened V by 6 bases and J by 1 base, and 15 bases separated the two germline ends. This CDR3 region has 15 residues. The CDR3 loop reads CASSHLDRPQETQYF. The CDR3 nucleotides read TGTGCCAGCAGCCACCTTGACAGGCCCCAAGAGACCCAGTACTTC.

CDR3 DNA: TGTGCCAGCAGCCCAGCAGGGGGCGAGGTCGGGGAGCTGTTTTTT. Amino acid sequence: CASSPAGGEVGELFF. The chain has TRBV7-8 and TRBJ2-2; TRBD1 agrees at 8 bases. The germline gives CDR1 SGHVS, CDR2 FQNEAQ. J was trimmed by 7 bases and V by 5 bases; bases with no gene match: 9. The CDR3 length is 15 residues.

The chain uses TRBV6-5 and TRBJ1-1, with TRBD1 matching over 7 bases. This CDR3 comprises 13 residues. The J segment lost 7 bases and the V segment lost 6 bases, leaving 8 bases of the junction unmatched. Per germline, CDR1 MNHEY and CDR2 SVGAGI. This CDR3 is CASSRRTGSEAFF. DNA of the CDR3: TGTGCCAGCAGCCGTAGGACAGGTAGTGAAGCTTTCTTT.

This clonotype was seen ten or more times. This chain connects TRBV7-6 to TRBJ2-5; D gene uncertain. The CDR3 has 16 residues. Germline lookup yields CDR1 SGHVS and CDR2 FNYEAQ. V was shortened by 5 bases and J by 2 bases, with 18 bases between the two germline ends. CDR3 loop: CASSTEPRKVQETQYF. CDR3 DNA sequence: TGTGCCAGCAGCACCGAGCCCCGGAAAGTACAAGAGACCCAGTACTTC.

This chain uses TRBV4-1 with TRBJ2-1; D perhaps matches TRBD1 (6 bases). The CDR3 contains 13 residues. Looked up from germline, CDR1 is MGHRA and CDR2 is YSYEKL. Trimming pared 1 base from V and 12 bases from J, leaving 13 bases between. CDR3 in amino acids: CASSQGRGTVQFF. The CDR3 DNA follows: TGCGCCAGCAGCCAAGGAAGGGGGACCGTGCAGTTCTTC.

This clonotype was recorded at least ten times. The DNA for the CDR3 is TGTGCCAGCAGCTGGTATGAAGCTTTCTTT. Its translation: CASSWYEAFF. The chain combines TRBV7-2 with TRBJ1-1; no clear D gene. V was shortened by 4 bases and J by 7 bases, with 4 bases between the two germline ends. CDR1 SGHTA and CDR2 FQGNSA come from the germline V gene. The CDR3 spans 10 residues.

The gene calls are TRBV12-3 or TRBV12-4 and TRBJ2-5; D is uncertain. This CDR3 spans 13 amino acids. The V gene lost 3 bases and the J gene lost 4 bases, with 9 bases spanning the gap. The CDR3 spells CASSFALRETQYF. In DNA, the CDR3 is TGTGCCAGCAGTTTTGCCTTGAGAGAGACCCAGTACTTC.

This sequence joins TRBV7-3 and TRBJ1-2, with 9 bases fitting TRBD1. The CDR3 is made up of 14 amino acids. The germline gives CDR1 SGHTA, CDR2 FQGTGA. The trim removed 4 bases at V and 6 bases at J, leaving 6 bases unmatched. CDR3 loop: CASSWEQGAHGYTF. The CDR3 nucleotides read TGTGCCAGCAGCTGGGAACAGGGGGCCCATGGCTACACCTTC.

The table lists this clonotype with a few counts. The gene calls are TRBV11-2 and TRBJ1-5; no clear D gene. The V gene lost 0 bases and the J gene lost 1 base, with 7 bases spanning the gap. The CDR3 length is 15 residues. Germline lookup yields CDR1 SGHAT and CDR2 FQNNGV. The CDR3 nucleotides read TGTGCCAGCAGCTTAGATTATGGAAGCAATCAGCCCCAGCATTTT. Translating it yields CASSLDYGSNQPQHF.

The gene calls are TRBV20-1 and TRBJ2-7; D might be TRBD2 (6 bases). V lost 7 bases, J lost 12 bases, and 16 bases lay in between. This CDR3 has 10 amino acids. Germline V lookup: CDR1 DFQATT, CDR2 SNEGSKA (reference sequence). The chain's CDR3 is CSDPIAGMYV. The CDR3 bases are TGCAGTGACCCCATCGCGGGGATGTACGTC.

This clonotype was counted between two and nine times. The rearrangement uses TRBV6-1 and TRBJ2-2, with 11 positions matching TRBD1. Germline loops: CDR1 MNHNS, CDR2 SASEGT. V dropped 5 bases and J dropped 0; count of bases not matched to a gene: 2. The CDR3 runs 16 residues. The CDR3, as DNA: TGTGCCAGCAGTAAGGGACAGGGGGCGAACACCGGGGAGCTGTTTTTT. Translating it yields CASSKGQGANTGELFF.